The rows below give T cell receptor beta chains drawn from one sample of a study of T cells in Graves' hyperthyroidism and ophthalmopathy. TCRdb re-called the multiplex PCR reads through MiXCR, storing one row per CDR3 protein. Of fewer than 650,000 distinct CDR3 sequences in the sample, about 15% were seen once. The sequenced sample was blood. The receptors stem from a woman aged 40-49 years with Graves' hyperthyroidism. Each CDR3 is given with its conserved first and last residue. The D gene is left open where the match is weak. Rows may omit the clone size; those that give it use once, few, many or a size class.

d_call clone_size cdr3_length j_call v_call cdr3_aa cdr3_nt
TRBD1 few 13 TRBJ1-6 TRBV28 CASSRDSKSPLHF TGTGCCAGCAGTCGGGACAGTAAATCACCCCTCCACTTT
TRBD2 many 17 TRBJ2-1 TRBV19 CASSTSLAGGPLNEQFF TGTGCCAGTAGTACTTCTCTAGCGGGAGGGCCACTCAATGAGCAGTTCTTC
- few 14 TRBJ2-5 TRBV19 CASSDTGSRETQYF TGTGCCAGTAGTGATACAGGGTCGAGAGAGACCCAGTACTTC
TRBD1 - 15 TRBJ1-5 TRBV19 CASSIGTGFDQPRHF TGTGCCAGTAGTATTGGGACAGGGTTTGATCAGCCCCGGCATTTT
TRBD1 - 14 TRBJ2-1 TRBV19 CASSPRDRGTEQFF TGTGCCAGTAGTCCCCGGGACAGGGGGACTGAGCAGTTCTTC
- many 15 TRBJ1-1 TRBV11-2 CASSPVLAVNTEAFF TGTGCCAGCAGCCCGGTCTTGGCGGTGAACACTGAAGCTTTCTTT
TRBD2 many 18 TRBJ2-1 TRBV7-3 CASSLDWALAGVGNEQFF TGTGCCAGCAGCTTAGACTGGGCCCTAGCGGGAGTGGGCAATGAGCAGTTCTTC
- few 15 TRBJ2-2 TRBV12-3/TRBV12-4 CASSSGAVNTGELFF TGTGCCAGCAGTTCTGGGGCTGTGAACACCGGGGAGCTGTTTTTT
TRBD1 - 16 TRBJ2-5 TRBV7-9 CASSLGGQGLGETQYF TGTGCCAGCAGCTTAGGGGGACAGGGGTTAGGAGAGACCCAGTACTTC
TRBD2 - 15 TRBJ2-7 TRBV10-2 CASRRTSGRAGEQYF TGCGCCAGCAGACGGACTAGCGGGAGGGCGGGGGAGCAGTACTTC
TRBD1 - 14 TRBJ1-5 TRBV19 CASISTGVGQPQHF TGTGCCAGTATTTCGACAGGGGTAGGACAGCCCCAGCATTTT
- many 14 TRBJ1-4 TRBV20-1 CSASYTMANEKLFF TGCAGTGCTAGTTACACGATGGCTAATGAAAAACTGTTTTTT
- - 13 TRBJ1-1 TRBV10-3 CAIRETGNTEAFF TGTGCCATCAGGGAGACAGGGAACACTGAAGCTTTCTTT
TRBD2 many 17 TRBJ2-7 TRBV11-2 CASSLDGGASGSYEQYF TGTGCCAGCAGCTTAGATGGCGGCGCTAGCGGATCCTACGAGCAGTACTTC
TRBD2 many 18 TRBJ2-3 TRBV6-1 CASSPDGRVRSGTDTQYF TGTGCCAGCTCCCCGGACGGGAGGGTACGATCGGGCACAGATACGCAGTATTTT
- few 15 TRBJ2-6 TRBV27 CASSLSRTGANVLTF TGTGCCAGCAGTTTGAGTAGAACTGGGGCCAACGTCCTGACTTTC
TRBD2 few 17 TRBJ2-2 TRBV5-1 CASSLWETSGNGGELFF TGCGCCAGCAGCTTGTGGGAGACTAGCGGGAACGGTGGGGAGCTGTTTTTT
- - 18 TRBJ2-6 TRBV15 CATSARQKTSSGANVLTF TGTGCCACCAGCGCACGACAGAAAACCTCCTCTGGGGCCAACGTCCTGACTTTC
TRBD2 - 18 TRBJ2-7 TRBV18 CASSPPNGLAGGSYEQYF TGTGCCAGCTCACCACCGAATGGACTAGCGGGAGGTTCCTACGAGCAGTACTTC
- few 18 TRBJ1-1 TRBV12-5 CASGLVLVGARGNTEAFF TGTGCTAGTGGTTTGGTATTAGTGGGGGCCCGGGGGAACACTGAAGCTTTCTTT
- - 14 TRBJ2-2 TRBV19 CASQTDRGTGELFF TGTGCCAGCCAAACAGATCGGGGCACCGGGGAGCTGTTTTTT
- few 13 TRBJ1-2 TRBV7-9 CASSLETSRGYTF TGTGCCAGCAGCTTAGAAACGTCGAGGGGCTACACCTTC
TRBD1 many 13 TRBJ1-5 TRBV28 CASSSRDRPTVHF TGTGCCAGCAGTTCAAGGGACAGGCCGACGGTGCATTTT
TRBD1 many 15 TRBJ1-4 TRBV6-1 CASSSPDRGGEKLFF TGTGCCAGCAGTTCCCCGGACAGGGGAGGGGAAAAACTGTTTTTT
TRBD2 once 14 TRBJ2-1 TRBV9 CASSVGKLAGEQFF TGTGCCAGCAGCGTAGGAAAACTAGCGGGTGAGCAGTTCTTC
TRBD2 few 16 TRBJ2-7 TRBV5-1 CASMTEPGTGGYEQYF TGCGCCAGTATGACAGAGCCGGGGACGGGGGGCTACGAGCAGTACTTC
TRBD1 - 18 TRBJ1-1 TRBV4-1 CASSQERNRRQGLTEAFF TGCGCCAGCAGCCAAGAACGTAATCGACGACAGGGGTTGACTGAAGCTTTCTTT
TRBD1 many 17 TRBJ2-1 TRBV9 CASSVRGGQGLYNEQFF TGTGCCAGCAGCGTAAGAGGGGGACAGGGTCTCTACAATGAGCAGTTCTTC
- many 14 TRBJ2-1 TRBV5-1 CASSFGPGYNEQFF TGCGCCAGCAGCTTCGGCCCCGGGTACAATGAGCAGTTCTTC
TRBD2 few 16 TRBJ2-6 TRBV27 CASGLAGPTGANVLTF TGTGCCAGCGGACTAGCGGGACCTACAGGGGCCAACGTCCTGACTTTC
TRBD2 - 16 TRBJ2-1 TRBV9 CASSVETSGGYNEQFF TGTGCCAGCAGCGTAGAGACCAGCGGGGGGTACAATGAGCAGTTCTTC
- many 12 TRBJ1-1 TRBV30 CAWSGWYTEAFF TGTGCCTGGAGCGGTTGGTACACTGAAGCTTTCTTT
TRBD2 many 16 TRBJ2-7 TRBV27 CASSLKRLAGGGEQYF TGTGCCAGCAGTTTAAAGCGGCTAGCGGGAGGCGGGGAGCAGTACTTC
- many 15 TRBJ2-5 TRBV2 CASSVRQGTGETQYF TGTGCCAGCAGTGTTAGGCAGGGGACGGGAGAGACCCAGTACTTC
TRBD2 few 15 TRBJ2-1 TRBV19 CASSRAGVSYNEQFF TGTGCCAGTAGTCGAGCGGGAGTATCCTACAATGAGCAGTTCTTC
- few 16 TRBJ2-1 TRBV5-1 CASSIDYISSYNEQFF TGCGCCAGCAGCATCGACTACATAAGCTCCTACAATGAGCAGTTCTTC
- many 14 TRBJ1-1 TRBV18 CASSFSEGSHEAFF TGTGCCAGCTCATTTTCTGAGGGCTCCCATGAAGCTTTCTTT
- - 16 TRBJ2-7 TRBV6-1 CASSLGGTISTYEQYF TGTGCCAGCAGCCTAGGGGGGACTATTTCAACCTACGAGCAGTACTTC
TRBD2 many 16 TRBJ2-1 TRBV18 CASSPKASGSLNEQFF TGTGCCAGCTCACCAAAGGCTAGCGGGAGTCTCAATGAGCAGTTCTTC
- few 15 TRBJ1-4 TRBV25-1 CASSEDLGKDEKLFF TGTGCCAGCAGTGAAGATCTAGGGAAGGATGAAAAACTGTTTTTT
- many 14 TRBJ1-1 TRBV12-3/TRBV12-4 CASSSVVKNTEAFF TGTGCCAGCAGTTCCGTCGTTAAGAACACTGAAGCTTTCTTT
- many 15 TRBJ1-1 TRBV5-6 CASSLDTALNTEAFF TGTGCCAGCAGCCTGGACACCGCTCTGAACACTGAAGCTTTCTTT
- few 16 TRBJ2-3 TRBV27 CASSLRTDRSTDTQYF TGTGCCAGCAGTCTCCGGACGGACAGAAGCACAGATACGCAGTATTTT
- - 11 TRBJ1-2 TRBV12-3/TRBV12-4 CASSQTHGYTF TGTGCCAGCAGTCAGACGCATGGCTACACCTTC
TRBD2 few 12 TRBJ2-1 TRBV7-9 CASSLVGREKFF TGTGCCAGCAGCTTAGTCGGGCGGGAGAAGTTCTTC
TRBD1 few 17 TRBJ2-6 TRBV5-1 CASSFWTGESGANVLTF TGCGCCAGCAGCTTCTGGACAGGGGAATCTGGGGCCAACGTCCTGACTTTC
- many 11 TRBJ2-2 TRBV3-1 CASINAGELFF TGTGCCAGCATCAATGCCGGGGAGCTGTTTTTT
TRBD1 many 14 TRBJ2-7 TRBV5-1 CASSLRTGQDEQYF TGCGCCAGCAGCCTAAGGACAGGGCAGGACGAGCAGTACTTC
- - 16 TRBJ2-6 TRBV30 CAWSVSRSSGANVLTF TGTGCCTGGAGTGTCTCCCGGAGCTCTGGGGCCAACGTCCTGACTTTC
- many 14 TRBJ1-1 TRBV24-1 CATSAGGSNTEAFF TGTGCCACCAGTGCGGGGGGCTCGAACACTGAAGCTTTCTTT